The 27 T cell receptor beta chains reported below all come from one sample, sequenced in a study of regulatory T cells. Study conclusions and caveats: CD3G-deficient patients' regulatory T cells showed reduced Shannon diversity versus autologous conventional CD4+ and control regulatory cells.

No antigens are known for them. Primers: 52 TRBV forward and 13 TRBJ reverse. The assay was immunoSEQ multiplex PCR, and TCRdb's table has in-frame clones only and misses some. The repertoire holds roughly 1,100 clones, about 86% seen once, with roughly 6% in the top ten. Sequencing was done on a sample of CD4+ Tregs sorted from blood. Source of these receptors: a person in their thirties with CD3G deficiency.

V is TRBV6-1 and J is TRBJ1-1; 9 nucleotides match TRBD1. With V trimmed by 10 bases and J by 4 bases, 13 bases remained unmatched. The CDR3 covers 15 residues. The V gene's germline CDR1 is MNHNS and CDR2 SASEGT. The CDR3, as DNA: TGTGCCACCTCGTACAGGGGGCCGGCCGGCACTGAAGCTTTCTTT. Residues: CATSYRGPAGTEAFF.

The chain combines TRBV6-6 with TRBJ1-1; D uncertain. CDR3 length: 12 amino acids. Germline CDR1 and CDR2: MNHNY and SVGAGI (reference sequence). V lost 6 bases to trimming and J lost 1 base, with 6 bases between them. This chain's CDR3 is CASRDWNTEAFF. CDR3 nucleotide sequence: TGTGCCAGCAGGGATTGGAACACTGAAGCTTTCTTT.

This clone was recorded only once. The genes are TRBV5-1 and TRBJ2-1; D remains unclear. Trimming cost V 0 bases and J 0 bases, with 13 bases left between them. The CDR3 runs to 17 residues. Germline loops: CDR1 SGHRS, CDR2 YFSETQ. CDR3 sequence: CASSLGDGLSSYNEQFF. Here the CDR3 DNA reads TGCGCCAGCAGCTTGGGAGACGGCCTAAGCTCCTACAATGAGCAGTTCTTC. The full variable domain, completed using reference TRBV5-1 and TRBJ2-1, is KAGVTQTPRYLIKTRGQQVTLSCSPISGHRSVSWYQQTPGQGLQFLFEYFSETQRNKGNFPGRFSGRQFSNSRSEMNVSTLELGDSALYLCASSLGDGLSSYNEQFFGPGTRLTVL.

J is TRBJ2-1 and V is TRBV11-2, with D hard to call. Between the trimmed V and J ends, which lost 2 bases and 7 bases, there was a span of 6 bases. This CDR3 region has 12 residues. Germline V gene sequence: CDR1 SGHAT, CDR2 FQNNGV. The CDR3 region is CASSLSGNEQFF. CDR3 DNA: TGTGCCAGCAGCTTATCCGGGAATGAGCAGTTCTTC. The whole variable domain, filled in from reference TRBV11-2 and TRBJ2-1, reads EAGVAQSPRYKIIEKRQSVAFWCNPISGHATLYWYQQILGQGPKLLIQFQNNGVVDDSQLPKDRFSAERLKGVDSTLKIQPAKLEDSAVYLCASSLSGNEQFFGPGTRLTVL.

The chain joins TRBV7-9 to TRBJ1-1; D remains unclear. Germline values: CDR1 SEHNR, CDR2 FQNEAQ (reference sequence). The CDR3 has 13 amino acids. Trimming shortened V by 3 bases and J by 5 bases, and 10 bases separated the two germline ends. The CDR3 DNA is TGTGCCAGCAGCTTTGAGGGCATGACTGAAGCTTTCTTT. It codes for CASSFEGMTEAFF.

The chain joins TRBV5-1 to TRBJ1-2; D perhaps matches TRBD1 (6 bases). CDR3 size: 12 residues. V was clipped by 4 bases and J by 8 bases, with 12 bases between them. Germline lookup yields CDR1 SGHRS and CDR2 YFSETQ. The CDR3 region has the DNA TGCGCCAGCAGCCTACAGGGAAGAGGCTACACCTTC. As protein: CASSLQGRGYTF.

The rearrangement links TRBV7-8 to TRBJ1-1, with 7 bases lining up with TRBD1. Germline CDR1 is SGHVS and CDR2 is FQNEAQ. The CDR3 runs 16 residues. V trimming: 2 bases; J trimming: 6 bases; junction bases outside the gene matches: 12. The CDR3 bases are TGTGCCAGCAGCTTAAGGGGGAAAGGGGGCGCCTCTGAAGCTTTCTTT. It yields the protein CASSLRGKGGASEAFF.

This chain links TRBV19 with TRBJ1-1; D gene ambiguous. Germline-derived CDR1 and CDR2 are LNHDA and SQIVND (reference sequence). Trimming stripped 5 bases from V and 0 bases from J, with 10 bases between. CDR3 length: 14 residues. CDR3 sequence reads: CASSLQAVNTEAFF. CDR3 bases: TGTGCCAGTAGTCTGCAGGCGGTGAACACTGAAGCTTTCTTT. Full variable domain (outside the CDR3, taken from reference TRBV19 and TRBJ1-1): DGGITQSPKYLFRKEGQNVTLSCEQNLNHDAMYWYRQDPGQGLRLIYYSQIVNDFQKGDIAEGYSVSREKKESFPLTVTSAQKNPTAFYLCASSLQAVNTEAFFGQGTRLTVV.

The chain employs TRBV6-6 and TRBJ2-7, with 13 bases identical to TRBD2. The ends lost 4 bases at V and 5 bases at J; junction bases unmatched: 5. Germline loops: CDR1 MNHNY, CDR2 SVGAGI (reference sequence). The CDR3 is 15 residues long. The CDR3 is CASSSRTSGRHEQYF. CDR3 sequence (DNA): TGTGCCAGCAGTTCTCGGACTAGCGGGAGACACGAGCAGTACTTC.

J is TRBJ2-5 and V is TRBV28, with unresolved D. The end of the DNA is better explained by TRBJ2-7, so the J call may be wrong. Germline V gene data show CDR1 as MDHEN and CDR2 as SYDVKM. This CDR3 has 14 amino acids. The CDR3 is CASSPGSRFYEQYF. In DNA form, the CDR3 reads TGTGCCAGCAGCCCAGGTTCGAGATTCTACGAGCAGTACTTC.

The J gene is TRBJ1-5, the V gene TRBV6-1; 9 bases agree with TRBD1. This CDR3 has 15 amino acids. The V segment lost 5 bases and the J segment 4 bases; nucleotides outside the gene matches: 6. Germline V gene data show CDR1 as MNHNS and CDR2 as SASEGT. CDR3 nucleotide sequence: TGTGCCAGCAGTCGAGGACAGGGGTGGAATCAGCCCCAGCATTTT. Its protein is CASSRGQGWNQPQHF.

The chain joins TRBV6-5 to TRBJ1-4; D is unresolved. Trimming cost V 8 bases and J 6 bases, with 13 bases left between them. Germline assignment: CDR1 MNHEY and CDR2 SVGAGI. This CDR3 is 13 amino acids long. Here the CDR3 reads CASGYSGYEKLFF. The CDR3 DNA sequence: TGTGCCAGCGGATACTCAGGATATGAAAAACTGTTTTTT.

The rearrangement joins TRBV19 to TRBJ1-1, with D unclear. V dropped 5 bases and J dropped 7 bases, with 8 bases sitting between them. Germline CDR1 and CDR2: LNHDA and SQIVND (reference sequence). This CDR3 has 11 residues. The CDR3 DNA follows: TGTGCCAGTAGTCTTAAGGATGAAGCTTTCTTT. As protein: CASSLKDEAFF.

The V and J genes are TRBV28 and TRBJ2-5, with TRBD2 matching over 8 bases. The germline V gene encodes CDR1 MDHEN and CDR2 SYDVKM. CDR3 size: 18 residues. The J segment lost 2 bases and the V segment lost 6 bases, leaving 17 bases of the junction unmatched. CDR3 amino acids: CASSPILAELGPQETQYF. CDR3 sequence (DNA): TGTGCCAGCAGCCCGATACTAGCGGAGCTTGGCCCACAAGAGACCCAGTACTTC.

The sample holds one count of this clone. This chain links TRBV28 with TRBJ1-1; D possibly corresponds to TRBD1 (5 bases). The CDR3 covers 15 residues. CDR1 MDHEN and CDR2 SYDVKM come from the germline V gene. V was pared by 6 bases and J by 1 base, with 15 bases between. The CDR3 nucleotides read TGTGCCAGCAGCCCAAGGCTGGGGACGAACACTGAAGCTTTCTTT. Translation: CASSPRLGTNTEAFF.

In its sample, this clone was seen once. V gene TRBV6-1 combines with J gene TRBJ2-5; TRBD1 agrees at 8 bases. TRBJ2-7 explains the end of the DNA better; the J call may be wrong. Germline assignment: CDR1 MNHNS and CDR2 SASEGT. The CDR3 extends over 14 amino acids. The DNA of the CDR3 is TGTGCCAGCAGTGTCGACAGGGGTCCCTACGAGCAGTACTTC. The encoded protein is CASSVDRGPYEQYF.

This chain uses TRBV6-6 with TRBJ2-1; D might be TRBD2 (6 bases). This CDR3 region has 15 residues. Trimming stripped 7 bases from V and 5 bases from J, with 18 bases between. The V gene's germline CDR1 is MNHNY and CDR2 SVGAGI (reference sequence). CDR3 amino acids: CASTRGLTDHNEQFF. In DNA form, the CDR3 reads TGTGCCAGCACCCGGGGACTCACGGATCACAATGAGCAGTTCTTC.

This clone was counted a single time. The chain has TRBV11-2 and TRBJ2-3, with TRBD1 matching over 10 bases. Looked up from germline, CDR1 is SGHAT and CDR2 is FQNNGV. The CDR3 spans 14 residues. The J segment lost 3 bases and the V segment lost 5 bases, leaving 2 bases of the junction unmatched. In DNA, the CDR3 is TGTGCCAGCAGCCGGGACAGGGGAACAGATACGCAGTATTTT. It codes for CASSRDRGTDTQYF.

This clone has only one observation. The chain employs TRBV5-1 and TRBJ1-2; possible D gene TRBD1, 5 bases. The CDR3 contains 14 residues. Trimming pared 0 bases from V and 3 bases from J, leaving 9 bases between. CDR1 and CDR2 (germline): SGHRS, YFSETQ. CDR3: CASSLAGDDYGYTF. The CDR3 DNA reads TGCGCCAGCAGCTTGGCGGGGGACGACTATGGCTACACCTTC.

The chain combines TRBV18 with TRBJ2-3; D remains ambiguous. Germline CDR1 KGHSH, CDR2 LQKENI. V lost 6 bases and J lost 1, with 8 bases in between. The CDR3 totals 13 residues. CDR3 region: CASSKVGTDTQYF. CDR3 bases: TGTGCCAGCTCGAAAGTGGGCACAGATACGCAGTATTTT.

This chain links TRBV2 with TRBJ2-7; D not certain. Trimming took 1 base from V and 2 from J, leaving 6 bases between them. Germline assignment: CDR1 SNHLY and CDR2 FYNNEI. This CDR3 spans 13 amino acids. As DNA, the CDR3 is TGTGCCAGCAGTGAAGGGGTAGCCTACGAGCAGTACTTC. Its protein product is CASSEGVAYEQYF.

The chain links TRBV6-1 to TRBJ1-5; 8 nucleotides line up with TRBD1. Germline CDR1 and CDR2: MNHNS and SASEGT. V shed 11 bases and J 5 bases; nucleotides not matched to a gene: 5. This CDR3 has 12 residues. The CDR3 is CAVGQADQPQHF. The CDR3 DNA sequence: TGTGCCGTGGGACAGGCTGATCAGCCCCAGCATTTT.

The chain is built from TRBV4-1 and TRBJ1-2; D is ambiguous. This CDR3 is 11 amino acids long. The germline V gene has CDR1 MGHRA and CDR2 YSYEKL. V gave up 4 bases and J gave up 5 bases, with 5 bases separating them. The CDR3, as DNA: TGCGCCAGCAGCCTCAATTATGGCTACACCTTC. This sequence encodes CASSLNYGYTF.

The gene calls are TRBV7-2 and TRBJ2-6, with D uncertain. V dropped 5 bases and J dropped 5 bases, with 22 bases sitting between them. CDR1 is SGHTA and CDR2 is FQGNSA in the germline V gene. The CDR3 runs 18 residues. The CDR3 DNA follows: TGTGCCAGCAGCGCTAGATCAGAGACGCAAAGTCGGGCCAACGTCCTGACTTTC. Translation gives CASSARSETQSRANVLTF.

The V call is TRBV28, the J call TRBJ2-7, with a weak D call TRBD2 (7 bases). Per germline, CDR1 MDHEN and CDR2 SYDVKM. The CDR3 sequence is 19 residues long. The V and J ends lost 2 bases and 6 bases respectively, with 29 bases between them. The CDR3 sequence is CASSLIVTADLGQRGEQYF. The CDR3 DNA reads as TGTGCCAGCAGTTTAATCGTCACCGCCGACCTCGGACAGCGGGGCGAGCAGTACTTC. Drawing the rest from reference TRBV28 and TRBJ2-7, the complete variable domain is DVKVTQSSRYLVKRTGEKVFLECVQDMDHENMFWYRQDPGLGLRLIYFSYDVKMKEKGDIPEGYSVSREKKERFSLILESASTNQTSMYLCASSLIVTADLGQRGEQYFGPGTRLTVT.

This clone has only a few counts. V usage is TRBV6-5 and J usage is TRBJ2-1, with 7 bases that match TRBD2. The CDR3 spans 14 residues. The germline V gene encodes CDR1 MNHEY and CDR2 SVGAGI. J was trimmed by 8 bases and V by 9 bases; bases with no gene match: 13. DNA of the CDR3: TGTGCCAGTCGGTCGAGCGGGACCTTCGATGAGCAGTTCTTC. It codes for CASRSSGTFDEQFF.

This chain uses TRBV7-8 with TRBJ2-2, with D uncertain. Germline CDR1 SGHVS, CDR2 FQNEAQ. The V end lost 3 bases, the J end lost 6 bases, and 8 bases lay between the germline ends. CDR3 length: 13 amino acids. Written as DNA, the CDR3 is TGTGCCAGCAGCTTCCGAGAATCCGGGGAGCTGTTTTTT. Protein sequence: CASSFRESGELFF. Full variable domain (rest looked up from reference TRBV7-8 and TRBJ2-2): GAGVSQSPRYKVAKRGQDVALRCDPISGHVSLFWYQQALGQGPEFLTYFQNEAQLDKSGLPSDRFFAERPEGSVSTLKIQRTQQEDSAVYLCASSFRESGELFFGEGSRLTVL.